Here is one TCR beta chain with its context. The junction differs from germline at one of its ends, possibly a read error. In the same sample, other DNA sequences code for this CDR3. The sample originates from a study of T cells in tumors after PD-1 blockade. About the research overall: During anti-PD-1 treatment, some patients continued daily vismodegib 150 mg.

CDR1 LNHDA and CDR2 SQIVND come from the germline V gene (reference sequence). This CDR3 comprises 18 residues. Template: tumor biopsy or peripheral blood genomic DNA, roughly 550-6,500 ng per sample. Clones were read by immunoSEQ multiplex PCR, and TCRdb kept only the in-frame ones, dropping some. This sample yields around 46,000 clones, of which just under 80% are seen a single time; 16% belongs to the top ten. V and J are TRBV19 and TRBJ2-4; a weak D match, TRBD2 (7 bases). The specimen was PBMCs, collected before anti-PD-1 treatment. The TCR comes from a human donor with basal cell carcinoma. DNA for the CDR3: TGTGCCAGCAGTATAAGCCGGACTTTGGGGGGGCAGGGAAACATTCAGTACTTC. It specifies CASSISRTLGGQGNIQYF. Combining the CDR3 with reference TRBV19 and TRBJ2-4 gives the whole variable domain DGGITQSPKYLFRKEGQNVTLSCEQNLNHDAMYWYRQDPGQGLRLIYYSQIVNDFQKGDIAEGYSVSREKKESFPLTVTSAQKNPTAFYLCASSISRTLGGQGNIQYFGAGTRLSVL.